The sequence of this T cell receptor beta chain was determined in a study of T cells expressing NK-cell markers. TCRdb reprocessed the 5' RACE reads and stores each CDR3 protein as one record, lacking DNA. The table gives a few hundred thousand distinct CDR3 sequences; the top ten clones make up approximately 0.41% of it. Sequencing was carried out using blood T cells: a sorted CD56 or NKG2C T cell subset, CD4+ or CD8+ T cells, or bulk PBMC T cells (not recorded which). The origin of this receptor is a man younger than 35 in good health.

Here the CDR3 reads CSAGLMGATEAFF. This chain connects TRBV20-1 to TRBJ1-1; absent DNA, TCRdb's TRBD1 call cannot be checked. This CDR3 has 13 amino acids. Germline values: CDR1 DFQATT, CDR2 SNEGSKA (reference sequence).